This TCR beta chain was retrieved from a study of T cell changes during pregnancy in multiple sclerosis (dated by TCRdb to between 2018 and 2020). Looking at the study overall: The study examined how the T cell repertoire changed over the course of pregnancy in women with multiple sclerosis.

Receptor libraries were prepared by the immunoSEQ multiplex PCR assay. TCRdb holds this immuneACCESS table with in-frame rearrangements only. Some clones are missing; in checked studies, unresolved V genes explain under half, and the rest has no known cause. In all, the sample holds about 45,000 clones, and approximately 91% of those were seen once. Of the sample, 1.4% to 1.5% falls within the top ten clones. According to the germline V gene, CDR1 reads SGHTA and CDR2 reads FQGNSA. Cut back by 1 base and 0 bases, the V and J ends lie 10 bases apart. The CDR3 numbers 15 residues from cysteine through phenylalanine. The kept DNA is CDR3 alone, 45 bases in frame from the first base. With regard to this clone: Its antigen specificity is not known. The record has no base qualities; no much larger clone is one base away.

This clonotype originated in a female donor with multiple sclerosis, enrolled in a pregnancy study. Sequenced sample: PBMCs (not recorded whether the cells were cultured). Recombination connected TRBV7-2 to TRBJ2-7, with TRBD1 perhaps the D gene, on 6 matching bases. The CDR3 region: CASSLGTGSSYEQYF. The nucleotide sequence reads TGTGCCAGCAGCTTAGGTACAGGGAGCTCCTACGAGCAGTACTTC.